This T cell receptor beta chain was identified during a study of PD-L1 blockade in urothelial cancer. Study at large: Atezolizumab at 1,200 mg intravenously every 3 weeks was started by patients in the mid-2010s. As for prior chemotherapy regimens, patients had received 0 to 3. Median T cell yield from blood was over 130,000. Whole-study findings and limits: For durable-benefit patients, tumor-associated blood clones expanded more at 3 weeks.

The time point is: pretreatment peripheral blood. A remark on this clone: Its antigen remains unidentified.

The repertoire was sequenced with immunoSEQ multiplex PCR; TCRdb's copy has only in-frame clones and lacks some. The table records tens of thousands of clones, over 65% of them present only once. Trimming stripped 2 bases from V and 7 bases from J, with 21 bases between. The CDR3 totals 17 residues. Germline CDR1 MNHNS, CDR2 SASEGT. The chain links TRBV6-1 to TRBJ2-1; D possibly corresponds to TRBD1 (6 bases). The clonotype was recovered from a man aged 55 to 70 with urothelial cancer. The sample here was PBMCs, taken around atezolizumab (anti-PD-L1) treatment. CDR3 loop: CASSERPGQHNWNEQFF. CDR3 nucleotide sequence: TGTGCCAGCAGTGAACGTCCGGGACAACATAATTGGAATGAGCAGTTCTTC.